This T cell receptor (beta chain) was identified in a study of blood T cell repertoires in COVID-19. Clones were sequenced by immunoSEQ multiplex PCR, and TCRdb holds only the in-frame ones, with some missing. Altogether about 210,000 clones are present, about 86% being singletons, with the ten largest covering around 4%. The CDR3 contains 16 residues. CDR1 is KGHSH and CDR2 is LQKENI in the germline V gene. V was shortened by 2 bases and J by 6 bases, with 17 bases between the two germline ends. The chain combines TRBV18 with TRBJ1-5; the D gene is possibly TRBD1 (5 bases). This sequence was found in a woman between 40 and 55 years old with acute COVID-19. Sequences were obtained from PBMCs or T cells enriched from blood (not recorded which). CDR3 amino acids: CASSPGSGGSGQPQHF. In DNA, the CDR3 is TGTGCCAGCTCACCAGGGTCCGGGGGTAGTGGTCAGCCCCAGCATTTT. The whole variable domain, filled in from reference TRBV18 and TRBJ1-5, reads NAGVMQNPRHLVRRRGQEARLRCSPMKGHSHVYWYRQLPEEGLKFMVYLQKENIIDESGMPKERFSAEFPKEGPSILRIQQVVRGDSAAYFCASSPGSGGSGQPQHFGDGTRLSIL.